This T cell receptor (beta chain) was profiled in a study of T cell repertoires in cytomegalovirus infection. Overall study: Indicated by public TCR beta signatures were CMV infection and matching HLA type. Study conclusions and caveats: CMV-specific TCR beta clonotypes restricted by HLA-C were the ones dominating the ex vivo response. Summed public TCR beta family frequency identified CMV carriers bearing the relevant HLA.

This clonotype has only a few counts. The antigen is not known. TCRdb used MiXCR to reprocess the reads, holding one entry per CDR3 protein. The sample records roughly 920,000 distinct CDR3 sequences, approximately 33% being singletons. This CDR3 region has 11 residues. V was trimmed by 5 bases and J by 5 bases, leaving 5 bases between them. Germline CDR1 reads MDHEN; CDR2 reads SYDVKM. The chain combines TRBV28 with TRBJ2-3; D is ambiguous. This sequence originates from a human donor in good health (CMV status not recorded). Some clones in this sample may be carry-over from other donors' samples. Sequences were derived from cultured CD8+ T cells from PBMCs, sampled from culture after CMV antigen stimulation. CDR3 sequence (DNA): TGTGCCAGCAGTCTTATAGATACGCAGTATTTT. As protein: CASSLIDTQYF.